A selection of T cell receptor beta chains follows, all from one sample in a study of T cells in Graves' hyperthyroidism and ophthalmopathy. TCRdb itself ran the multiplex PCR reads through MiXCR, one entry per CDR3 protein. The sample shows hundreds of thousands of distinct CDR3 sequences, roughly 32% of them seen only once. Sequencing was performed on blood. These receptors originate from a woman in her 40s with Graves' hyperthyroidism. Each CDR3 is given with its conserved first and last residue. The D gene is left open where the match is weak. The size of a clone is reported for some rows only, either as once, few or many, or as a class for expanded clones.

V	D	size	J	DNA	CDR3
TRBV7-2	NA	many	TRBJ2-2	TGTGCCAGCAGCTTACAGGGTAGCTTAGGCGGCGGGGAGCTGTTTTTT	CASSLQGSLGGGELFF
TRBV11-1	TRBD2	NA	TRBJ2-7	TGTGCCAGCAGCTTGGCGGGGGACCTATCCTACGAGCAGTACTTC	CASSLAGDLSYEQYF
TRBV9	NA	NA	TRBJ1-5	TGTGCCAGTAGCGTAGATGGGTCGGCTCAGCCCCAGCATTTT	CASSVDGSAQPQHF
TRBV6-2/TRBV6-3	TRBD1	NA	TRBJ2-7	TGTGCCAGCAGCCAGCCCGGACAGGGTGTGGGGGAGCAGTACTTC	CASSQPGQGVGEQYF
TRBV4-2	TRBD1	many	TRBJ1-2	TGTGCCAGCAGCCAAGTTGGGACAGGGAGGGACTATGGCTACACCTTC	CASSQVGTGRDYGYTF
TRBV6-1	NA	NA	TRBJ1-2	TGTGCCAGCAGCCCGGGACGGAACTATGGCCACACCTTC	CASSPGRNYGHTF
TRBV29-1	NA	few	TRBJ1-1	TGCAGCGCCGAACAGAAAAATACTGAAGCTTTCTTT	CSAEQKNTEAFF
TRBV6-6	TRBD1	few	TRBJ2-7	TGTGCCAGCCGAGACTCGGACAGGTACTACGAGCAGTACTTC	CASRDSDRYYEQYF
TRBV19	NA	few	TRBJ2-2	TGTGCCAGTAGTATAGTAAAGGGCACCGGGGAGCTGTTTTTT	CASSIVKGTGELFF
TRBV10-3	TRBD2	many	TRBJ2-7	TGTGCCTCTCGCCCGGGACTAGCGGGAGACGAGCAGTACTTC	CASRPGLAGDEQYF
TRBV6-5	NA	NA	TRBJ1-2	TGTGCCAGCAGTTGGGAATTTATGGGCGGCTACACCTTC	CASSWEFMGGYTF
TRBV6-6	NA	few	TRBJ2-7	TGTGCCAGCAGCCAAAATCAGGGCTACGAGCAGTACTTC	CASSQNQGYEQYF
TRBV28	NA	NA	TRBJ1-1	TGTGCCAGCAGTTTACGAGGGGTCAGTCCCACTGAAGCTTTCTTT	CASSLRGVSPTEAFF
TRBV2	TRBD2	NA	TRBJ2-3	TGTGCCAGACTAAATAGCGGGAGTGGAGATACGCAGTATTTT	CARLNSGSGDTQYF
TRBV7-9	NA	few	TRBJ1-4	NA	CASSSSSGQGELFF
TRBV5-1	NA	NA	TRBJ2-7	TGCGCCAGCAGGGCGGGCTCCAGCTCCTACGAGCAGTACTTC	CASRAGSSSYEQYF
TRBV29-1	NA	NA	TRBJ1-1	TGCAGCGTTAGACAGCAACTGAACACTGAAGCTTTCTTT	CSVRQQLNTEAFF
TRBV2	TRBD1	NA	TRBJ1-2	TGTGCCAGCACTACAGGGGCGGCTTATGGCTACACCTTC	CASTTGAAYGYTF
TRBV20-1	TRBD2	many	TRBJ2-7	TGCAGTGCTGGACTAGCGGGAAACTACGAGCAGTACTTC	CSAGLAGNYEQYF
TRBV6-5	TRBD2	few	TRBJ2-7	TGTGCCAGCAGTCCGGGGGGAGCGTTGAGCTCCTACGAGCAGTACTTC	CASSPGGALSSYEQYF
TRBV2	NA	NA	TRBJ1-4	TGTGCCAGCAGTGATGGCAGGGAAGGTGAAAAACTGTTTTTT	CASSDGREGEKLFF
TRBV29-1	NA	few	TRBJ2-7	TGCAGCGGGTCCATCTTGGAGGGCGAGCAGTACTTC	CSGSILEGEQYF
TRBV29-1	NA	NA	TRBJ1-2	TGCAGCGTCTCCACAGGGCAGGAGAAGGGCTATGGCTACACCTTC	CSVSTGQEKGYGYTF
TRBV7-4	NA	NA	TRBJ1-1	TGTGCCAGCAGCTACCTGACAGAGAACACTGAAGCTTTCTTT	CASSYLTENTEAFF
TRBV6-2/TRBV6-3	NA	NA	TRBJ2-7	TGTGCCAGCAGTTCCGCCTACAGGACTTACGAGCAGTACTTC	CASSSAYRTYEQYF
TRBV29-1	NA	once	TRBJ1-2	TGCAGCGTGGGTACAGGCCGCAATAACTATGGCTACACCTTC	CSVGTGRNNYGYTF
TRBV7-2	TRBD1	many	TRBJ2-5	TGTGCCAGCAGCTTAGCTACAGGGGGTTGGGAGACCCAGTACTTC	CASSLATGGWETQYF
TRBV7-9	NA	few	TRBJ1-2	TGTGCCAGCAGCTTAGCGGGGCAGGTTCTCCCCAGAGAGGTCTATGGCTACACCTTC	CASSLAGQVLPREVYGYTF
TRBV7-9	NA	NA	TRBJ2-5	TGTGCCTGGAGTGCTACTAGCAAAGAGACCCAGTACTTC	CAWSATSKETQYF
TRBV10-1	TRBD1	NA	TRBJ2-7	TGCGCCAGCAGTGAGTTTGGCGGGACAGGGACCGAGCAGTACTTC	CASSEFGGTGTEQYF
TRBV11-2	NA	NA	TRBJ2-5	TGTGCCAGCAGCTCATGGACCCAGTACTTC	CASSSWTQYF
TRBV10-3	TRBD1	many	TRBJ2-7	TGTGCCATCAGTCAGGACAGGGGATACGAGCAGTACTTC	CAISQDRGYEQYF
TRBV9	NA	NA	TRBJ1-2	TGTGCCAGCAGCCAAGATCTGGGGACTGGCTACACCTTC	CASSQDLGTGYTF
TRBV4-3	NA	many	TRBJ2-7	TGCGCCAGCAGCCAAGACGAGTGGCAGGGCGGCCACGAGCAGTACTTC	CASSQDEWQGGHEQYF
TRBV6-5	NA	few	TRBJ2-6	TGTGCCAGCAGTCAACCGAGGGACCTAACCAACGTCCTGACTTTC	CASSQPRDLTNVLTF
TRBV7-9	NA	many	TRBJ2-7	TGTGCCAGCAGCTCAAAGGACACATACTACGAGCAGTACTTC	CASSSKDTYYEQYF
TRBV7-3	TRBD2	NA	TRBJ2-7	TGTGCCAGCAGCTTAAGGGGGGGAGCATCCTACGAGCAGTACTTC	CASSLRGGASYEQYF
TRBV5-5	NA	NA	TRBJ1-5	TGTGCCAGCAGCTTGGACGGGCTGAATCAGCCCCAGCATTTT	CASSLDGLNQPQHF
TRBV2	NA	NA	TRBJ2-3	TGTGCCAGCAGTAGGGGTGGGGTTGCAGATACGCAGTATTTT	CASSRGGVADTQYF
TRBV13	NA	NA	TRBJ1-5	TGTGCCAGCAGATTCGCCACTCAGCATTTT	CASRFATQHF
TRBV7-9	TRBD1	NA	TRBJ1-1	TGTGCCAGTAGCGTTGGACAGGGGATGAACACTGAAGCTTTCTTT	CASSVGQGMNTEAFF
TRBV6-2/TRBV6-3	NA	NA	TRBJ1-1	TGTGCCAGCAGTCCCCGACAAGTACGGAACACTGAAGCTTTCTTT	CASSPRQVRNTEAFF